This T cell receptor (beta chain) was identified in a study of shared clonotypes between healthy human individuals. The method was immunoSEQ multiplex PCR; TCRdb's version includes in-frame clones alone and lacks a portion of them. The data hold around 600,000 clones, with about 97% observed a single time. Sequences were obtained from naive CD4+ T cells sorted from blood. Subset meaning: CD45RA+ positively selected. The sequence derives from a woman in her 30s in good health.

The CDR3 here is CASSLNSGVYNEQFF. CDR3 sequence (DNA): TGTGCCAGCAGCTTAAATAGCGGGGTCTACAATGAGCAGTTCTTC. The J gene is TRBJ2-1, the V gene TRBV5-4, with 8 bases identical to TRBD2. Germline V CDR1 and CDR2: SGHNT, YYREEE (reference sequence). With V trimmed by 2 bases and J by 3 bases, 4 bases remained unmatched. CDR3 size: 15 residues.